The 32 T cell receptor beta chains presented below share a single source sample, sequenced in a study of blood T cells in healthy people across ages. A second PCR of about 7 to 11 cycles used a sample-barcoded 5' primer and a J-beta primer mix. Using its own MiXCR run on the 5' RACE reads, TCRdb lists one record per CDR3 protein. The sample consists of some 900,000 distinct CDR3 sequences, roughly 26% of them appearing once. Specimen: blood. Receptors originate from a woman older than 75 in good health.

Here the CDR3 reads CASSPVLGSGVSYEQYF. In DNA, the CDR3 is TGTGCCAGCAGCCCCGTCTTGGGGTCTGGAGTCTCCTACGAGCAGTACTTC. The V gene is TRBV7-9, the J gene TRBJ2-7, with unresolved D. The CDR3 covers 17 residues. Trimming left V 5 bases short and J 0 bases short, with 20 bases between. Per germline, CDR1 SEHNR and CDR2 FQNEAQ (reference sequence). The full variable domain, rest sourced from reference TRBV7-9 and TRBJ2-7, is DTGVSQNPRHKITKRGQNVTFRCDPISEHNRLYWYRQTLGQGPEFLTYFQNEAQLEKSRLLSDRFSAERPKGSFSTLEIQRTEQGDSAMYLCASSPVLGSGVSYEQYFGPGTRLTVT.

In this sample, this clonotype turned up many times. V usage is TRBV6-2 or TRBV6-3 and J usage is TRBJ2-3, with D hard to call. CDR3 length equals 11 residues. V was trimmed by 6 bases and J by 6 bases, leaving 7 bases between them. Germline CDR1 and CDR2: MNHEY and SVGEGT. CDR3 amino acids: CASRIADTQYF. CDR3 nucleotides: TGTGCCAGCAGAATAGCCGATACGCAGTATTTT.

V and J are TRBV4-3 and TRBJ1-2, with a tentative D call TRBD1 (5 bases). CDR1 is LGHNA and CDR2 is YSLEER in the germline V gene. The V end was cut by 3 bases, the J end by 2 bases, with 13 bases between. The CDR3 has 15 amino acids. Here the CDR3 reads CASSQALGRNYGYTF. DNA for the CDR3: TGCGCCAGCAGCCAGGCGCTGGGACGGAACTATGGCTACACCTTC.

At least ten counts were recorded for this clonotype. This sequence joins TRBV7-9 and TRBJ2-7, with 10 bases aligning to TRBD1. Germline trimming cut 5 bases from V and 7 bases from J; bases unmatched to any gene: 11. The CDR3 sequence is 15 residues long. Germline CDR1 is SEHNR and CDR2 is FQNEAQ (reference sequence). DNA of the CDR3: TGTGCCAGCAGCCCAGGGACAGGGGATCCGAGGGAGCAGTACTTC. Its protein product is CASSPGTGDPREQYF.

This clonotype was seen repeatedly, ten times or more. The chain is built from TRBV12-3 or TRBV12-4 and TRBJ2-1; TRBD2 agrees at 7 bases. The length of the CDR3 is 13 residues. Losses at the gene ends were 6 bases for V and 8 bases for J; bases not matched to a gene: 7. CDR3 sequence: CASRKDAGDEQFF. The DNA of the CDR3 is TGTGCCAGCAGGAAGGATGCGGGGGATGAGCAGTTCTTC.

This clonotype was counted once. With a much larger clone just one base away, this may be a read error. V gene TRBV4-1 combines with J gene TRBJ1-5; D gene ambiguous. CDR1 and CDR2 from the germline V gene are MGHRA and YSYEKL. CDR3 size: 16 residues. V was shortened by 0 bases and J by 1 base, with 10 bases between the two germline ends. CDR3 residues: CASSQDEVKSNQPQHF. In DNA form, the CDR3 reads TGCGCCAGCAGCCAAGATGAGGTGAAGAGCAATCAGCCCCAGCATTTT.

This clonotype turned up a few times. The V call is TRBV5-6, the J call TRBJ1-1, with 8 bases matching TRBD1. Looked up from germline, CDR1 is SGHDT and CDR2 is YYEEEE. Germline trimming cut 4 bases from V and 4 bases from J; bases unmatched to any gene: 6. The CDR3 is 14 residues long. The DNA for the CDR3 is TGTGCCAGCAGCAACGGACAGGGAGGCACTGAAGCTTTCTTT. This translates into CASSNGQGGTEAFF.

Remarks on this clonotype: A much larger clone lies a single base off, so this may be a read error. The chain combines TRBV7-7 with TRBJ2-7, with D possibly TRBD1 on 6 matching bases. Germline CDR1 reads SSHAT; CDR2 reads FNYEAQ (reference sequence). This CDR3 comprises 15 residues. CDR3 bases: TGTGCTAGCAGCTCCGGACACAGGGTAGGAGAGGCCCAGTACTTC. Its protein product is CASSSGHRVGEAQYF. The full variable domain, completed using reference TRBV7-7 and TRBJ2-7, is GAGVSQSPRYKVTKRGQDVTLRCDPISSHATLYWYQQALGQGPEFLTYFNYEAQPDKSGLPSDRFSAERPEGSISTLTIQRTEQRDSAMYRCASSSGHRVGEAQYFGPGTRLTVT.

This clonotype has at least ten counts. The chain is built from TRBV7-9 and TRBJ1-2, with D perhaps matching TRBD1 (6 bases). Trimming pared 3 bases from V and 3 bases from J, leaving 11 bases between. CDR1 is SEHNR, CDR2 FQNEAQ, per germline (reference sequence). CDR3 length equals 14 residues. This CDR3 reads CASSFRGGDYGYTF. In DNA form, the CDR3 reads TGTGCCAGCAGCTTCAGGGGAGGCGACTATGGCTACACCTTC. The entire variable domain, with the rest obtained from reference TRBV7-9 and TRBJ1-2, is as follows: DTGVSQNPRHKITKRGQNVTFRCDPISEHNRLYWYRQTLGQGPEFLTYFQNEAQLEKSRLLSDRFSAERPKGSFSTLEIQRTEQGDSAMYLCASSFRGGDYGYTFGSGTRLTVV.

At least ten counts were recorded for this clonotype. V and J are TRBV2 and TRBJ2-7, with 7 bases that match TRBD1. CDR1 is SNHLY, CDR2 FYNNEI, per germline. This CDR3 contains 14 residues. V shed 6 bases and J 4 bases; nucleotides not matched to a gene: 9. CDR3 region: CASRATGSKYEQYF. CDR3 bases: TGTGCCAGCAGAGCGACAGGGTCTAAGTACGAGCAGTACTTC.

This clonotype was detected a few times. A much larger clone sits a single nucleotide away, making a read error possible. The chain has TRBV7-2 and TRBJ2-7; D call uncertain. The germline CDR1 and CDR2 sequences are SGHTA and FQGNSA. Trimming took off 1 base at V and 10 bases at J, with 14 bases between the two ends. The CDR3 has 13 residues. Here the CDR3 reads CASSLGEQESQYF. DNA of the CDR3: TGTGCCAGCAGCTTAGGGGAACAAGAGTCCCAGTACTTC.

A word on this clonotype: An end of the junction does not agree with germline; a read error may underlie this. The J gene is TRBJ1-4, the V gene TRBV28, with no clear D. CDR1 and CDR2 from the germline V gene are MDHEN and SYDVKM. This CDR3 spans 16 amino acids. The DNA of the CDR3 is TGTGCCAGCAGTTTATTCCGGGGTACAACTAGTGAAAAACTGTTTTTT. Residues: CASSLFRGTTSEKLFF.

Regarding this clonotype: Being one base from a much bigger clone, this may be a read error. The CDR3 loop is CASSLINEQYF. The CDR3 DNA reads as TGTGCCAGCAGTTTAATCAATGAGCAGTACTTC. The chain combines TRBV12-3 or TRBV12-4 with TRBJ2-7; unclear D gene. V was trimmed by 2 bases and J by 7 bases, leaving 6 bases between them. CDR3 length: 11 amino acids.

This clonotype was found a few times. The chain uses TRBV30 and TRBJ2-6; D is perhaps TRBD2 (5 bases). The ends were cut back, 0 bases at V and 3 bases at J, with 9 bases in the middle. Germline V gene sequence: CDR1 GTSNPN, CDR2 SVGIG (reference sequence). The length of the CDR3 is 15 residues. The CDR3 DNA follows: TGTGCCTGGAGTGTACTCGGGGTTGGGGCCAACGTCCTGACTTTC. It yields the protein CAWSVLGVGANVLTF.

This clonotype came up many times. V gene TRBV11-2 combines with J gene TRBJ2-3; D is tentatively TRBD1 or TRBD2 (6 bases each). Trimming took off 5 bases at V and 0 bases at J, with 18 bases between the two ends. The CDR3 is 17 residues long. Germline lookup yields CDR1 SGHAT and CDR2 FQNNGV. CDR3: CASSRGLDGPSTDTQYF. CDR3 nucleotide sequence: TGTGCCAGCAGCCGGGGGCTAGATGGGCCTAGCACAGATACGCAGTATTTT.

The sample holds many counts of this clonotype. CDR3 sequence reads: CASSLLALGGETQYF. CDR3 DNA sequence: TGTGCCAGCAGCTTACTAGCCCTGGGGGGAGAGACCCAGTACTTC. This chain links TRBV7-2 with TRBJ2-5; the D gene is possibly TRBD2 (6 bases). V was pared by 2 bases and J by 4 bases, with 14 bases between. CDR1 and CDR2 (germline): SGHTA, FQGNSA. This CDR3 region has 15 residues. Full variable domain (remainder filled in from reference TRBV7-2 and TRBJ2-5): GAGVSQSPSNKVTEKGKDVELRCDPISGHTALYWYRQSLGQGLEFLIYFQGNSAPDKSGLPSDRFSAERTGGSVSTLTIQRTQQEDSAVYLCASSLLALGGETQYFGPGTRLLVL.

This clonotype was counted only a few times. It may be a read error: a sequence one base away is much more abundant. This chain joins TRBV15 and TRBJ2-5; TRBD2 matches at 11 bases. Germline CDR1 reads LNHNV; CDR2 reads YYDKDF (reference sequence). The CDR3 runs 16 residues. The V segment lost 4 bases and the J segment 9 bases; nucleotides outside the gene matches: 13. This chain's CDR3 is CATSTRLAGWEEAQYF. The CDR3 region has the DNA TGTGCCACCAGCACTAGACTAGCGGGGTGGGAGGAGGCCCAGTACTTC.

This clonotype was found many times. CDR3 in amino acids: CSAREGRDSQETQYF. The CDR3 nucleotides read TGCAGTGCTAGAGAAGGCCGGGACAGCCAAGAGACCCAGTACTTC. The V gene is TRBV20-1, the J gene TRBJ2-5; 7 nucleotides align to TRBD1. Germline V gene data show CDR1 as DFQATT and CDR2 as SNEGSKA (reference sequence). This CDR3 is 15 amino acids long. J gave up 1 base and V 0 bases, and 5 bases lay outside the gene matches.

V and J are TRBV5-6 and TRBJ2-7, with 7 bases lining up with TRBD2. TRBJ2-5 explains the end of the DNA better; the J call may be wrong. The V gene's germline CDR1 is SGHDT and CDR2 YYEEEE. The CDR3 has 16 residues. The CDR3 sequence is CASSFYRRGSRETQYF. For the CDR3, the DNA is TGTGCCAGCAGCTTTTATCGGCGGGGGAGCCGGGAGACCCAGTACTTC.

The chain uses TRBV14 and TRBJ1-2, with a weak D call TRBD1 (6 bases). V was pared by 0 bases and J by 3 bases, with 17 bases between. CDR1 SGHDN and CDR2 FVKESK come from the germline V gene. The CDR3 totals 17 residues. CDR3 DNA sequence: TGTGCCAGCAGCCAAGATCGTAGAGGGGGTGGGGACTATGGCTACACCTTC. As protein: CASSQDRRGGGDYGYTF.

This clonotype was found a few times. The V call is TRBV3-1, the J call TRBJ2-7; TRBD2 matches 7 bases. The closer fit of TRBJ2-4 to the DNA end suggests the J call may be wrong. Germline V lookup: CDR1 LGHDT, CDR2 YNNKEL (reference sequence). The CDR3 is 15 amino acids. The CDR3 DNA is TGTGCCAGCAGCCGCCTCTCTAGCGGAGAAAACATTCAGTACTTC. Its translation is CASSRLSSGENIQYF.

This chain joins TRBV4-1 and TRBJ2-1, with 8 positions matching TRBD1. The better agreement between TRBJ2-7 and the DNA end casts doubt on the J call. CDR1 MGHRA and CDR2 YSYEKL come from the germline V gene. The CDR3 spans 14 residues. The CDR3 is CASSQGQGYNEQYF. In DNA, the CDR3 is TGCGCCAGCAGCCAAGGACAGGGGTACAATGAGCAGTACTTC.

V usage is TRBV11-2 and J usage is TRBJ2-1, with D maybe TRBD2 (5 bases). The J call may be faulty, since TRBJ2-7 better matches the DNA end. Germline CDR1 and CDR2: SGHAT and FQNNGV. CDR3 length equals 14 residues. The CDR3 region has the DNA TGTGCCAGCAGCTCTCAGGCTACGCGGGTCGAGCAGTACTTC. It encodes CASSSQATRVEQYF.

The chain uses TRBV3-1 and TRBJ2-2; D could derive from TRBD1 or TRBD2 (5 bases each). Trimming took 2 bases from V and 6 from J, leaving 13 bases between them. Germline values: CDR1 LGHDT, CDR2 YNNKEL (reference sequence). This CDR3 contains 15 residues. This CDR3 reads CASSQPGQGPGELFF. DNA for the CDR3: TGTGCCAGCAGCCAACCGGGGCAGGGTCCCGGGGAGCTGTTTTTT.

The sample holds many counts of this clonotype. This chain connects TRBV6-1 to TRBJ2-1; TRBD2 agrees at 7 bases. This CDR3 region has 17 residues. Germline CDR1 is MNHNS and CDR2 is SASEGT. Trimming cost V 5 bases and J 7 bases; bases outside gene matches: 17. CDR3 residues: CASSKRGRTNTGNEQFF. CDR3 coding DNA: TGTGCCAGCAGTAAGCGGGGCCGCACGAACACGGGGAATGAGCAGTTCTTC.

V and J are TRBV11-2 and TRBJ1-1; unclear D gene. There are 12 residues in the CDR3. Germline CDR1 reads SGHAT; CDR2 reads FQNNGV. V was cut by 4 bases and J by 10 bases, with 13 bases left in between. The CDR3 spells CASSSVPPGAFF. As DNA, the CDR3 is TGTGCCAGCAGCTCGGTCCCTCCAGGAGCTTTCTTT.

The chain uses TRBV18 and TRBJ1-2; D is unclear. The germline V gene has CDR1 KGHSH and CDR2 LQKENI. This CDR3 spans 13 amino acids. V shed 0 bases and J shed 7 bases, with 9 bases lying between them. The CDR3 protein is CASSPPLRSGYTF. The DNA of the CDR3 is TGTGCCAGCTCACCACCGTTGAGGAGTGGCTACACCTTC.

This clonotype was detected ten times or more. The CDR3 here is CASSLRSQYF. The CDR3, as DNA: TGTGCCAGCAGCCTCAGGTCGCAGTATTTT. The chain uses TRBV5-8 and TRBJ2-3; no definite D call. This CDR3 has 10 amino acids. V was cut by 4 bases and J by 10 bases, with 7 bases left in between. Germline V gene sequence: CDR1 SGHTS, CDR2 YDEGEE.

This clonotype occurred many times. This chain joins TRBV14 and TRBJ2-3; 8 bases are a match to TRBD1. This CDR3 contains 16 residues. V was pared by 4 bases and J by 2 bases, with 8 bases of the junction left unmatched. Looked up from germline, CDR1 is SGHDN and CDR2 is FVKESK. CDR3 sequence (DNA): TGTGCCAGCAGCCCCCCCCGGACAGGGAACACAGATACGCAGTATTTT. Its translation: CASSPPRTGNTDTQYF.

The sample holds many counts of this clonotype. This chain links TRBV5-1 with TRBJ2-1; 7 bases are a match to TRBD2. The CDR3 length is 15 residues. V gave up 0 bases and J gave up 5 bases; unmatched junction bases: 5. Per germline, CDR1 SGHRS and CDR2 YFSETQ. The CDR3 loop is CASSLVGGTNNEQFF. As DNA, the CDR3 is TGCGCCAGCAGCTTGGTCGGGGGGACTAACAATGAGCAGTTCTTC.

Notes on this clonotype: A read error may be the cause here, since a much bigger clone is one base away. The CDR3 region is CSPYEIDYGYTF. CDR3 nucleotide sequence: TGCAGTCCATACGAGATAGACTATGGCTACACCTTC. V is TRBV20-1 and J is TRBJ1-2, with unresolved D. Germline assignment: CDR1 DFQATT and CDR2 SNEGSKA (reference sequence). This CDR3 is built from 12 residues. Between the trimmed V and J ends, which lost 8 bases and 3 bases, there was a span of 13 bases.

The sample holds one count of this clonotype. This rearrangement joins TRBV12-3 or TRBV12-4 to TRBJ1-2, with 7 bases identical to TRBD1. CDR3 length: 16 amino acids. Trimming removed 4 bases from V and 3 bases from J; junction bases left unmatched: 11. The CDR3 DNA follows: TGTGCCAGCAGTTCCAGGCCCGGGACAGTGGACTATGGCTACACCTTC. This translates into CASSSRPGTVDYGYTF.